This entry concerns a single T cell receptor (beta chain). Donors were nominally healthy when sampled, though unrecorded immune exposures were likely. This PCR relied on a set of 60 Vbeta primers and 13 Jbeta primers. The method was immunoSEQ multiplex PCR; TCRdb's version includes in-frame clones alone and lacks a portion of them. Of some 90,000 clones listed, roughly 79% were seen once; the top ten hold under 0.75%. CDR1 MGHDK and CDR2 SYGVNS come from the germline V gene. The CDR3 has 13 amino acids. V gave up 4 bases and J gave up 12 bases, with 19 bases separating them. The source of the sample is a study of cytomegalovirus exposure and HLA in healthy donors.

The TCR comes from a man aged 25-40 years in good health and CMV-seronegative. V is TRBV25-1 and J is TRBJ2-7; maybe TRBD1 (6 bases). The sample was PBMCs. The CDR3 spells CASSALEATGLYV. DNA of the CDR3: TGTGCCAGCAGTGCCCTTGAGGCGACAGGTCTGTACGTC.